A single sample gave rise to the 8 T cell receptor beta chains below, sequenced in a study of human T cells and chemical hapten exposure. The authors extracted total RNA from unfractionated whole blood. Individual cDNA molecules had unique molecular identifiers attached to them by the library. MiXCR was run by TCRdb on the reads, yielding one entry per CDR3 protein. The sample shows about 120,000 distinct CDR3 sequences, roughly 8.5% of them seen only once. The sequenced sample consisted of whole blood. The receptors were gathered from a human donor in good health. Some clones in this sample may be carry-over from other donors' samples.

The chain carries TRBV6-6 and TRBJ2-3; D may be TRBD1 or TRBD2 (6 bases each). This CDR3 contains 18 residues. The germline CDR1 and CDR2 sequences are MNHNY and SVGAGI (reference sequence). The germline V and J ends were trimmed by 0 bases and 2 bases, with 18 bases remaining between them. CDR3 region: CASSYSSGIGGHTDTQYF. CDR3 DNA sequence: TGTGCCAGCAGTTACTCTAGCGGCATTGGGGGCCACACAGATACGCAGTATTTT.

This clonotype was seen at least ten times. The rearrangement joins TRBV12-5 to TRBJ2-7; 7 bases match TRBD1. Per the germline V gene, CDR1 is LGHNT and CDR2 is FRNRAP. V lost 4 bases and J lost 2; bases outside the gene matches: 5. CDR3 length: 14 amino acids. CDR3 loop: CASGSRDRTYEQYF. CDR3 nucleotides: TGTGCTAGTGGTTCCCGGGACAGAACCTACGAGCAGTACTTC.

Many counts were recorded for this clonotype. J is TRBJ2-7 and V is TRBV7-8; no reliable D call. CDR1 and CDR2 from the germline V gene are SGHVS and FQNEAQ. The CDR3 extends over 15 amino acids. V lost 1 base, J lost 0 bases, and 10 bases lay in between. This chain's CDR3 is CASSLESVNSYEQYF. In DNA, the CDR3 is TGTGCCAGCAGCTTAGAGTCGGTCAACTCCTACGAGCAGTACTTC.

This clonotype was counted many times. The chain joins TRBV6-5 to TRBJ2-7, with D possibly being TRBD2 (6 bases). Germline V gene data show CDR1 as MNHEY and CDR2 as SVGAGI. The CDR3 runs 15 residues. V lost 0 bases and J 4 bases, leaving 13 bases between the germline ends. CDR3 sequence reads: CASSYSREQGYEQYF. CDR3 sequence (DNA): TGTGCCAGCAGTTACTCCCGGGAGCAGGGATACGAGCAGTACTTC.

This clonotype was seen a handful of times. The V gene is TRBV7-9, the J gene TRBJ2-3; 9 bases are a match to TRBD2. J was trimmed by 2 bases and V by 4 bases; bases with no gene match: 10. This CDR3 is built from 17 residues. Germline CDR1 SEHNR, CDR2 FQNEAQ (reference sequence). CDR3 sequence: CASSSTTSGKYTDTQYF. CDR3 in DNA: TGTGCCAGCAGCTCCACGACTAGCGGAAAATACACAGATACGCAGTATTTT.

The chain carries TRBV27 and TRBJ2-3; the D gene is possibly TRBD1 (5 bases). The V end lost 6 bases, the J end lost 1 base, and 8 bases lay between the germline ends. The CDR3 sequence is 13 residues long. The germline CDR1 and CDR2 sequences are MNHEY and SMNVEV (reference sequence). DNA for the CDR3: TGTGCCAGCAGACAGGCGCGCACAGATACGCAGTATTTT. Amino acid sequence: CASRQARTDTQYF.

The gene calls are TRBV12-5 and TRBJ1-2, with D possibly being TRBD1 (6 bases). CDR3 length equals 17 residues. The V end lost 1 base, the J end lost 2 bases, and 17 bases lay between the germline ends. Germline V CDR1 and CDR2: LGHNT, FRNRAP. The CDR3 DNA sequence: TGTGCTAGTGGTTTGGGGACCTGGACAGTTCCGAACTATGGCTACACCTTC. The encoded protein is CASGLGTWTVPNYGYTF.

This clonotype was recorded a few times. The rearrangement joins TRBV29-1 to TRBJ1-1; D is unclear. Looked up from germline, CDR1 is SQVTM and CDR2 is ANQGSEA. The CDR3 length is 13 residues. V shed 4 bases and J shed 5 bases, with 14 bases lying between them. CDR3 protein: CSVVGRSGTEAFF. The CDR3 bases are TGCAGCGTTGTAGGACGGTCGGGGACTGAAGCTTTCTTT.